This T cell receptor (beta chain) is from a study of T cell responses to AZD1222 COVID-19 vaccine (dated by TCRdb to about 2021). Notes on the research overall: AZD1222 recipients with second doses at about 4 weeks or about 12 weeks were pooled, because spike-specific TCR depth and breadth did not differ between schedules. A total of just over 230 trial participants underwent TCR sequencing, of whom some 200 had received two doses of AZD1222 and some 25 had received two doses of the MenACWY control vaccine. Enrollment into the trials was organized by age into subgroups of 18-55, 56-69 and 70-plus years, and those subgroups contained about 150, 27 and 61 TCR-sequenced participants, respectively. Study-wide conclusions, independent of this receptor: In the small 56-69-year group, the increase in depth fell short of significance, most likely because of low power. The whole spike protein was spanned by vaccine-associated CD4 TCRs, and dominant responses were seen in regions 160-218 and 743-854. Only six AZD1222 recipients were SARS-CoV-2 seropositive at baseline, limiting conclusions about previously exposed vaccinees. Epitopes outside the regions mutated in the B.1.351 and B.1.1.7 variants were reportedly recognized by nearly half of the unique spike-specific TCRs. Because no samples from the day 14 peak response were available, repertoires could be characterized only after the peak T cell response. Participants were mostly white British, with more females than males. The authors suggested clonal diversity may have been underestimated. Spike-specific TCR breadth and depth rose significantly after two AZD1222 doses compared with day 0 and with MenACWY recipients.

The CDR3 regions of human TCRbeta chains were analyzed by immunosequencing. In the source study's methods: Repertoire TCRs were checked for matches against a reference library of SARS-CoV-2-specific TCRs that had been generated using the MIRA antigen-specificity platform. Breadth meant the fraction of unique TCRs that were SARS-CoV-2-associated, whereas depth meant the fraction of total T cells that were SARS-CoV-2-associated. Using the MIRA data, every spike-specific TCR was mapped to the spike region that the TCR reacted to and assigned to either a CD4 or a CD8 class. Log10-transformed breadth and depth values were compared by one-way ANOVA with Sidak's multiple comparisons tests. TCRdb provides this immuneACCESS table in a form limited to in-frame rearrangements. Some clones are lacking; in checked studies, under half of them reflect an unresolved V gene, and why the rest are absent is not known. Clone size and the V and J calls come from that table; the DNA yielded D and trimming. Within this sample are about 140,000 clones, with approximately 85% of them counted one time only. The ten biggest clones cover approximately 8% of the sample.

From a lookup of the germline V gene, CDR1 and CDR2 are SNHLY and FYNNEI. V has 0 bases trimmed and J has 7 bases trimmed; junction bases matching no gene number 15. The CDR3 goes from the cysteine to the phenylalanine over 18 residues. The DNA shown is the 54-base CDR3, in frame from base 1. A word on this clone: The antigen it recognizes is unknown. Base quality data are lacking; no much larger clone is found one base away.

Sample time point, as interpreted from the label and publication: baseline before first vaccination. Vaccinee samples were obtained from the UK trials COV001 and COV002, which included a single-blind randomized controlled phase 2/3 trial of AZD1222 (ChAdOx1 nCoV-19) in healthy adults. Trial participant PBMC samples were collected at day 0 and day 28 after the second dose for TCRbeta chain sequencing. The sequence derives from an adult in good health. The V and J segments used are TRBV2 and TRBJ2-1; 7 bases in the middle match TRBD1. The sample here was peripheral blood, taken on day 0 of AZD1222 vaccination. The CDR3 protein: CASSEAPRRQGLRNEQFF. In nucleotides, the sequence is TGTGCCAGCAGTGAAGCGCCGCGACGACAGGGCCTACGGAATGAGCAGTTCTTC.